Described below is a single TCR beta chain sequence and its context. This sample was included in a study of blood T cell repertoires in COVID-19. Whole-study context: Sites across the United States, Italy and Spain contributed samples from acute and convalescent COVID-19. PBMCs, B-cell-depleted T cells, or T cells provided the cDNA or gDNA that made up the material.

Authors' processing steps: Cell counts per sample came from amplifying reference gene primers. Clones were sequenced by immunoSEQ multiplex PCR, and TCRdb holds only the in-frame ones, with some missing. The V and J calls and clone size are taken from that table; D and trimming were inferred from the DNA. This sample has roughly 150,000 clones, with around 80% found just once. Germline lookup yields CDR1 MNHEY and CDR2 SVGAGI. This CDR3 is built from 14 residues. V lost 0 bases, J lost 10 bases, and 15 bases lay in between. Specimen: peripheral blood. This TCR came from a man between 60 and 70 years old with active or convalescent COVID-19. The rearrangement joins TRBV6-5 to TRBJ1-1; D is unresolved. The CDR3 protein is CASSYSAVTLGAFF. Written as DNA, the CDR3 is TGTGCCAGCAGTTACTCGGCGGTAACCCTTGGAGCTTTCTTT.